These 13 T cell receptor beta chains share one sample of origin, sequenced in a study of blood T cell repertoires in COVID-19. The protocol was immunoSEQ multiplex PCR, while the TCRdb copy is restricted to in-frame clones and leaves out a portion. Among a few hundred thousand clones listed, about 90% were seen once. Specimen: PBMCs or T cells enriched from blood (not recorded which). The receptors come from a woman in her 30s who had recovered from COVID-19.

The chain recombines TRBV19 with TRBJ2-5; D not resolved. Germline CDR1 LNHDA, CDR2 SQIVND (reference sequence). This CDR3 is built from 15 residues. V was trimmed by 1 base and J by 4 bases, leaving 13 bases between them. CDR3 loop: CASSIGGSGGETQYF. CDR3 bases: TGTGCCAGTAGTATAGGTGGGTCCGGCGGAGAGACCCAGTACTTC.

This clone was seen once. J is TRBJ1-1 and V is TRBV27; no firm D call. The V end was cut by 0 bases, the J end by 4 bases, with 9 bases between. The germline gives CDR1 MNHEY, CDR2 SMNVEV (reference sequence). This CDR3 has 14 amino acids. As DNA, the CDR3 is TGTGCCAGCAGTTTATCTTGGGAGACCACTGAAGCTTTCTTT. It encodes CASSLSWETTEAFF.

This clone was counted between two and nine times. This chain links TRBV7-9 with TRBJ1-1, with 10 bases identical to TRBD1. The germline gives CDR1 SEHNR, CDR2 FQNEAQ (reference sequence). The CDR3 covers 15 residues. V trimming: 4 bases; J trimming: 2 bases; junction bases outside the gene matches: 4. In DNA, the CDR3 is TGTGCCAGCAGCTCGGGACAGGGGCTCAACACTGAAGCTTTCTTT. It codes for CASSSGQGLNTEAFF.

The chain recombines TRBV19 with TRBJ2-3, with 8 nucleotides matching TRBD2. Germline-derived CDR1 and CDR2 are LNHDA and SQIVND (reference sequence). CDR3 length equals 16 residues. V shed 5 bases and J 3 bases; nucleotides not matched to a gene: 10. CDR3 sequence reads: CASSVSRGGRTDTQYF. CDR3 sequence (DNA): TGTGCCAGTAGTGTCTCCCGGGGGGGCCGGACAGATACGCAGTATTTT. Complete variable domain (other parts from reference TRBV19 and TRBJ2-3): DGGITQSPKYLFRKEGQNVTLSCEQNLNHDAMYWYRQDPGQGLRLIYYSQIVNDFQKGDIAEGYSVSREKKESFPLTVTSAQKNPTAFYLCASSVSRGGRTDTQYFGPGTRLTVL.

The V gene is TRBV18, the J gene TRBJ1-1; TRBD1 agrees at 9 bases. The V gene end was trimmed by 4 bases and the J gene end by 0 bases; junction bases not matched to a gene: 3. This CDR3 comprises 15 residues. The germline CDR1 and CDR2 sequences are KGHSH and LQKENI. The CDR3 here is CASSQDRGLNTEAFF. The CDR3 nucleotides read TGTGCCAGCTCACAGGACAGGGGTCTGAACACTGAAGCTTTCTTT.

The chain has TRBV15 and TRBJ2-3; 16 bases agree with TRBD2. Germline assignment: CDR1 LNHNV and CDR2 YYDKDF (reference sequence). The CDR3 is 18 residues long. Trimming took 5 bases from V and 1 from J; bases not matched to a gene: 6. The CDR3 nucleotides read TGTGCCACCAGCCCCCGGGGACTAGCGGGGGGGCGCACAGATACGCAGTATTTT. It is translated as CATSPRGLAGGRTDTQYF.

V usage is TRBV3-1 (or the pseudogene TRBV3-2) and J usage is TRBJ1-5; no reliable D call. This CDR3 is 16 amino acids long. V lost 0 bases and J lost 0, with 9 bases in between. In germline, CDR1 is LGHDT, CDR2 YNNKEL (reference sequence). The CDR3 region is CASSQDHSSSNQPQHF. The DNA for the CDR3 is TGTGCCAGCAGCCAAGATCACAGTTCTAGCAATCAGCCCCAGCATTTT.

CDR3 loop: CASSLEGKSGNTIYF. CDR3 bases: TGTGCCAGCAGTTTAGAGGGAAAGTCTGGAAACACCATATATTTT. This chain links TRBV27 with TRBJ1-3; unclear D gene. There are 15 residues in the CDR3. The ends were cut back, 2 bases at V and 1 base at J, with 9 bases in the middle. Germline V gene lookup returns CDR1 MNHEY and CDR2 SMNVEV (reference sequence).

This clone has only one observation. This rearrangement joins TRBV27 to TRBJ2-7; weak D call: TRBD1 (6 bases). CDR3 length: 13 residues. Germline CDR1 reads MNHEY; CDR2 reads SMNVEV (reference sequence). V lost 6 bases to trimming and J lost 3 bases, with 12 bases between them. CDR3 residues: CASRLGQFYEQYF. CDR3 DNA: TGTGCCAGCAGGCTTGGACAGTTCTACGAGCAGTACTTC.

DNA for the CDR3: TGTGCCAGCAGCCAAGTCCGGTACAATGAGCAGTTCTTC. Residues: CASSQVRYNEQFF. V usage is TRBV14 and J usage is TRBJ2-1; D remains ambiguous. Trimming took off 1 base at V and 4 bases at J, with 5 bases between the two ends. Germline V gene data show CDR1 as SGHDN and CDR2 as FVKESK. The CDR3 consists of 13 residues.

The chain is built from TRBV6-5 and TRBJ1-2; tentative D call: TRBD1 (6 bases). V was cut by 6 bases and J by 4 bases, with 15 bases left in between. Per the germline V gene, CDR1 is MNHEY and CDR2 is SVGAGI. The CDR3 is 14 amino acids. CDR3 amino acids: CASSSGGQTYGYTF. CDR3 coding DNA: TGTGCCAGCAGCTCGGGGGGCCAAACCTATGGCTACACCTTC.

V gene TRBV5-5 combines with J gene TRBJ1-2, with 7 bases lining up with TRBD1. The V gene end was trimmed by 4 bases and the J gene end by 1 base; junction bases not matched to a gene: 4. The CDR3 loop spans 14 amino acids. The germline V gene has CDR1 SGHKS and CDR2 YYEKEE (reference sequence). The CDR3 protein is CASSLQGINYGYTF. The CDR3, as DNA: TGTGCCAGCAGCCTACAGGGGATTAACTATGGCTACACCTTC.

Only a few counts were recorded for this clone. J is TRBJ1-1 and V is TRBV28, with D perhaps TRBD1 (6 bases). V lost 6 bases to trimming and J lost 5 bases, with 19 bases between them. Per the germline V gene, CDR1 is MDHEN and CDR2 is SYDVKM. CDR3 length equals 15 residues. The CDR3 sequence is CASSPPSGVRTEAFF. For the CDR3, the DNA is TGTGCCAGCAGCCCTCCTTCAGGGGTTCGAACTGAAGCTTTCTTT. The whole variable domain, remainder taken from reference TRBV28 and TRBJ1-1, is DVKVTQSSRYLVKRTGEKVFLECVQDMDHENMFWYRQDPGLGLRLIYFSYDVKMKEKGDIPEGYSVSREKKERFSLILESASTNQTSMYLCASSPPSGVRTEAFFGQGTRLTVV.